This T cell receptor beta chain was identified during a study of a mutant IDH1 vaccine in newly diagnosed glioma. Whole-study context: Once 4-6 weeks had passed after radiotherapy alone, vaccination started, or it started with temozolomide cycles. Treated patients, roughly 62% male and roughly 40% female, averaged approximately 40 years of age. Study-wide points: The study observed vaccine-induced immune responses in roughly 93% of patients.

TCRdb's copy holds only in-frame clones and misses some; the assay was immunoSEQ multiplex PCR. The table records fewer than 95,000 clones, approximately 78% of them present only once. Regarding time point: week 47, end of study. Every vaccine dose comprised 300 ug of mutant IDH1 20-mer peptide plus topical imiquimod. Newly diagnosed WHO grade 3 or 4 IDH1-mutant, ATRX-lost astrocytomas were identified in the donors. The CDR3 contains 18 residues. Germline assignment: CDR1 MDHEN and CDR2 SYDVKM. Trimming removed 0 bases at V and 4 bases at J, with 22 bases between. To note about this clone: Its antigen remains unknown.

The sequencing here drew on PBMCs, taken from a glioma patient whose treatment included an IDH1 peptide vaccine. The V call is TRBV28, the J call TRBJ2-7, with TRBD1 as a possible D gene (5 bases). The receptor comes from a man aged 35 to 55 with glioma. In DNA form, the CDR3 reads TGTGCCAGCAGTTTATGGGCAGGGCCTGGGCTGAGCCTATACGAGCAGTACTTC. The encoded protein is CASSLWAGPGLSLYEQYF.